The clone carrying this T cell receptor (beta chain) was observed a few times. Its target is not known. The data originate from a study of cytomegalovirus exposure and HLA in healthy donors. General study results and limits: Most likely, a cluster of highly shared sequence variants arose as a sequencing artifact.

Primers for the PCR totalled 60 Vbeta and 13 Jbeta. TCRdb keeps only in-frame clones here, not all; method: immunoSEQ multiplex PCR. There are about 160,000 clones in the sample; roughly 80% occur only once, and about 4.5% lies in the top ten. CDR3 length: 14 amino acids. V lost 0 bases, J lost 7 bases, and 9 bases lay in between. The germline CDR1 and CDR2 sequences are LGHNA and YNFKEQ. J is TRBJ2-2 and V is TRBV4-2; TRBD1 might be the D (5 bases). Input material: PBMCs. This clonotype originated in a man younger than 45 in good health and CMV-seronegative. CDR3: CASSQESGFGELFF. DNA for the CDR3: TGTGCCAGCAGCCAAGAATCAGGGTTCGGGGAGCTGTTTTTT.